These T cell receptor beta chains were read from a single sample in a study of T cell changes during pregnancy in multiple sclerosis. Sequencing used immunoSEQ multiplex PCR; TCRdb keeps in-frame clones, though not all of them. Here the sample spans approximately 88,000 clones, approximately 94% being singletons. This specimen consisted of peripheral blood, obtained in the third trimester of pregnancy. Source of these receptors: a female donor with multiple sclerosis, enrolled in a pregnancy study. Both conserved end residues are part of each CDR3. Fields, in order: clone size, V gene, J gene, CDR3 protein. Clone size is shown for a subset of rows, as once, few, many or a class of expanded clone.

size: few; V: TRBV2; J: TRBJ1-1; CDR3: CASSRQGRVDTEAFF
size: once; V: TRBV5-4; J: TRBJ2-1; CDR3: CATTFKQASYNEQFF
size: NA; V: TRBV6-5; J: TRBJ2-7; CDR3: CASSHSGPSYEQYF
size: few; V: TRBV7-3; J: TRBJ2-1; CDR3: CASSLGSGNEQFF
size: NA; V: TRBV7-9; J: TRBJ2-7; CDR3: CASSPPGGKSSYEQYF
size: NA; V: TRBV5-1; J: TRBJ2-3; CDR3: CASSLVPTGSSTDTQYF
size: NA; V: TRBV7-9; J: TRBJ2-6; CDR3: CASSFSGSWANVLTF
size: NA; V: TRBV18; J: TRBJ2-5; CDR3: CASSPQGQTQYF
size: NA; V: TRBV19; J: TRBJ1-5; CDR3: CASSIFEGSNQPQHF
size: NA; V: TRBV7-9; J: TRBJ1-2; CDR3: CASSLGWTATNYGYTF
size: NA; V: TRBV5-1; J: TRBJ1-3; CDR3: CASSLALSPTIYF
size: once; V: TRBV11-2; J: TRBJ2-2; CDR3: CASSLVGSNTGELFF
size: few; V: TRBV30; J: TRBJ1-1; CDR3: CAWSLSGLGGAFF
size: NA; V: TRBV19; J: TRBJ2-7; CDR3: CASRQGYEQYF
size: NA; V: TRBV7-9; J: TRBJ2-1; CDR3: CASSPAGTSNEQFF
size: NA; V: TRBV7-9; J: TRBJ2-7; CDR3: CASSLPPTGTSGSREQYF
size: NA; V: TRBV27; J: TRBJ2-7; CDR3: CASSLLSGAYEQYF
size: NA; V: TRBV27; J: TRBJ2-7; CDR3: CASSLKLAGVVDEQYF
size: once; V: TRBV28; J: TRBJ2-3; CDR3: CASTQPGLADTDTQYF
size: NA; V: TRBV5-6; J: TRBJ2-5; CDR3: CASSLEAGEETQYF
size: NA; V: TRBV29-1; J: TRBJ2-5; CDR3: CSVGGRETQYF
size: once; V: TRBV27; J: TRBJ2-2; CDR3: CASSSTQGPGELFF
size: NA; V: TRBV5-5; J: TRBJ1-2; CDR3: CASTVPGLNYGYTF
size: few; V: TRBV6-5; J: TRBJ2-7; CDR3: CASKLNRGLYEQYF
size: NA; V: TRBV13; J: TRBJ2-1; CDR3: CASSLSRESLHEQFF
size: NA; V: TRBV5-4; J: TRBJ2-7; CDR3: CASSFSSGSFSDEQYF
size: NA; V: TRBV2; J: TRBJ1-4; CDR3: CASRGLRMAPWEKLFF
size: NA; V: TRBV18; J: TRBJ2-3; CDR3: CASSPPGLAGGDTQYF
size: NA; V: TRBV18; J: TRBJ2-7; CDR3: CASSPSGRAREQYF
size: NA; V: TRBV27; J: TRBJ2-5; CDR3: CASRASGAKETQYF
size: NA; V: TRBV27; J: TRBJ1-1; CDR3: CASSLIRNTEAFF
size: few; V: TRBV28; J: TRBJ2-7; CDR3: CASSLWSNYEQYF
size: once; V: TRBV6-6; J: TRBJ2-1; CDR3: CASRPFGDKVGEQFF
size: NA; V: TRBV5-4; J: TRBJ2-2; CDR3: CASSLLSGVRAGELFF
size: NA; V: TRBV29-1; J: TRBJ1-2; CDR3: CSAQGDYGYTF
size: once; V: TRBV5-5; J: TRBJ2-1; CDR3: CASSLTRVGYYNEQFF
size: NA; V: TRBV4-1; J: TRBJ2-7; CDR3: CASSQELAATYEQYF
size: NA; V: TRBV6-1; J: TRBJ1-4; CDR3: CASSRGQLREKLFF
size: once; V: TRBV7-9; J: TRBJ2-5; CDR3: CASSRGDMAGGTQYF